Sequencing of this T cell receptor (beta chain) was carried out in a study of T-cell memory formation after mild COVID-19. Study information: Clusters of TCRs were largely donor specific.

Germline CDR1 SGHKS, CDR2 YYEKEE (reference sequence). V dropped 2 bases and J dropped 14; count of bases not matched to a gene: 5. There are 14 residues in the CDR3. About this clonotype: Its antigen remains unknown.

Findings and caveats of the study: Clones that got smaller from day 15 to 85 had even CD4/CD8, while clones growing later tipped toward CD4+. The appearance of some responding clones in pre-infection memory suggested that cross-reactive memory joined.

Sample barcodes and UMIs were carried by the TCR alpha and TCR beta cDNA libraries that 5'RACE generated with constant-segment primers. MiXCR, run by TCRdb on the 5' RACE reads, gives a single entry per CDR3 protein. This sample has approximately 440,000 distinct CDR3 sequences, with 20% found just once. This receptor was obtained from an adult woman who had mild COVID-19 (a few samples of this study predate the infection). Cell type and time point are not known. The sequencing sample was made of PBMCs or a T cell subset sorted from them (not recorded which). The chain uses TRBV5-5 and TRBJ2-1, with 15 bases aligning to TRBD2. Here the CDR3 reads CASSFRTSGGAEFF. The DNA for the CDR3 is TGTGCCAGCAGCTTCCGGACTAGCGGGGGGGCCGAGTTCTTC.